Sequencing of this T cell receptor (beta chain) was carried out in a study of blood T cell repertoires in COVID-19. Study context: Nucleic acid was either cDNA or gDNA, and it came from T cells, B-cell-depleted T cells, or PBMCs.

Sequencing was performed with immunoSEQ multiplex PCR; in TCRdb, only in-frame clones are kept and a portion is missing. The sample has about 81,000 clones; 84% are singletons. Trimming at V came to 3 bases and at J to 8 bases, leaving 4 bases not matched to a gene. Germline CDR1 reads LGHDT; CDR2 reads YNNKEL (reference sequence). The CDR3 totals 15 residues. The clonotype originates from a human donor in a cohort sampled during active COVID-19. The rearrangement joins TRBV3-1 (or the pseudogene TRBV3-2) to TRBJ2-1; the match to TRBD2 covers 13 bases. Specimen: peripheral blood. CDR3 sequence reads: CASSHSGTSGDEQFF. Written as DNA, the CDR3 is TGTGCCAGCAGCCACTCAGGGACTAGCGGGGATGAGCAGTTCTTC.